These 28 T cell receptor beta chains were all obtained from the same sample, sequenced in a study of blood T cell repertoires in COVID-19. Only in-frame clones appear in the TCRdb table, and some are missing; sequencing was by immunoSEQ multiplex PCR. Of 150,000 to 200,000 clones detected, roughly nine tenths appear once; the ten largest clones hold approximately 2.1%. The specimen sequenced was peripheral blood. The receptor set was obtained from a man between 18 and 29 years old who had recovered from COVID-19.

This clone is a singleton in its sample. The chain joins TRBV11-2 to TRBJ1-1; tentatively, D is TRBD1 (5 bases). The CDR3 totals 12 residues. Germline values: CDR1 SGHAT, CDR2 FQNNGV. V gave up 6 bases and J gave up 5 bases, with 10 bases separating them. This CDR3 reads CASSFTGTEAFF. Written as DNA, the CDR3 is TGTGCCAGCAGTTTTACAGGAACTGAAGCTTTCTTT.

The genes are TRBV20-1 and TRBJ2-5; D unresolved. Germline-derived CDR1 and CDR2 are DFQATT and SNEGSKA (reference sequence). V gave up 8 bases and J gave up 1 base, with 5 bases separating them. The CDR3 extends over 10 amino acids. CDR3 sequence: CSSGQETQYF. The CDR3 nucleotides read TGCAGTTCGGGCCAAGAGACCCAGTACTTC.

J is TRBJ1-3 and V is TRBV27; D gene unclear. The CDR3 loop spans 14 amino acids. From germline, CDR1 is MNHEY and CDR2 SMNVEV (reference sequence). The ends were cut back, 0 bases at V and 4 bases at J, with 7 bases in the middle. The chain's CDR3 is CASSLSAGGNTIYF. CDR3 bases: TGTGCCAGCAGTTTATCGGCAGGAGGAAACACCATATATTTT.

The V gene is TRBV6-5, the J gene TRBJ2-3; the D is unclear. CDR3 length equals 14 residues. CDR1 is MNHEY, CDR2 SVGAGI, per germline. With 10 bases removed from V and 2 bases from J, the gap between germline ends came to 16 bases. CDR3: CAIRSHGLTDTQYF. In DNA form, the CDR3 reads TGTGCCATACGTTCCCACGGTCTCACAGATACGCAGTATTTT.

The rearrangement links TRBV15 to TRBJ2-5, with D possibly TRBD1 on 5 matching bases. CDR3 size: 16 residues. Trimming cost V 0 bases and J 2 bases, with 13 bases left between them. Germline V lookup: CDR1 LNHNV, CDR2 YYDKDF (reference sequence). Here the CDR3 reads CATSRDWGSLQETQYF. CDR3 sequence (DNA): TGTGCCACCAGCAGAGATTGGGGCAGCCTGCAAGAGACCCAGTACTTC.

V gene TRBV7-9 combines with J gene TRBJ2-1; D is perhaps TRBD2 (6 bases). This CDR3 has 14 residues. Germline CDR1 is SEHNR and CDR2 is FQNEAQ (reference sequence). V shed 3 bases and J shed 1 base, with 7 bases lying between them. The CDR3 region has the DNA TGTGCCAGCAGCTTTAGCGGATCCTACAATGAGCAGTTCTTC. Translation gives CASSFSGSYNEQFF.

The rearrangement uses TRBV11-1 and TRBJ2-6; D is perhaps TRBD1 (5 bases). The ends were cut back, 5 bases at V and 0 bases at J, with 8 bases in the middle. In germline, CDR1 is SGHAT, CDR2 FQDESV (reference sequence). The CDR3 totals 15 residues. In DNA form, the CDR3 reads TGTGCCAGCAGCGACAGTTCCTCTGGGGCCAACGTCCTGACTTTC. Translation: CASSDSSSGANVLTF. Full variable domain (missing parts from reference TRBV11-1 and TRBJ2-6): EAEVAQSPRYKITEKSQAVAFWCDPISGHATLYWYRQILGQGPELLVQFQDESVVDDSQLPKDRFSAERLKGVDSTLKIQPAELGDSAMYLCASSDSSSGANVLTFGAGSRLTVL.

V and J are TRBV18 and TRBJ2-7; the match to TRBD1 covers 10 bases. The CDR3 covers 17 residues. Losses at the gene ends were 3 bases for V and 5 bases for J; bases not matched to a gene: 13. Germline loops: CDR1 KGHSH, CDR2 LQKENI. CDR3 sequence: CASSPPNEGQGKNEQYF. In nucleotides, the CDR3 is TGTGCCAGCTCACCCCCGAATGAGGGACAGGGGAAGAACGAGCAGTACTTC.

CDR3 residues: CAIARGGQGDQETQYF. CDR3 in DNA: TGTGCCATCGCTAGGGGGGGACAGGGGGACCAAGAGACCCAGTACTTC. The chain carries TRBV10-3 and TRBJ2-5; TRBD1 matches 11 bases. This CDR3 comprises 16 residues. Germline lookup yields CDR1 ENHRY and CDR2 SYGVKD. J gave up 0 bases and V 8 bases, and 8 bases lay outside the gene matches.

This chain connects TRBV9 to TRBJ1-2; 10 bases align to TRBD1. The CDR3 runs 18 residues. Germline trimming cut 1 base from V and 3 bases from J; bases unmatched to any gene: 12. Germline V gives CDR1 SGDLS, CDR2 YYNGEE. The CDR3 is CASSVSHLGTGVDYGYTF. The CDR3, as DNA: TGTGCCAGCAGCGTAAGTCATCTTGGGACAGGGGTGGACTATGGCTACACCTTC.

This chain links TRBV7-9 with TRBJ2-7, with a possible D match to TRBD1 (5 bases). Germline V gene sequence: CDR1 SEHNR, CDR2 FQNEAQ (reference sequence). V shed 5 bases and J shed 9 bases, with 20 bases lying between them. The CDR3 runs to 14 residues. CDR3: CASSPLSGPKVQYF. The CDR3 region has the DNA TGTGCCAGCAGCCCCCTTTCAGGGCCAAAGGTGCAGTACTTC.

The sample holds a few counts of this clone. The genes are TRBV29-1 and TRBJ2-7, with 8 bases lining up with TRBD2. J gave up 6 bases and V 6 bases, and 10 bases lay outside the gene matches. CDR1 and CDR2 (germline): SQVTM, ANQGSEA. The CDR3 loop spans 13 amino acids. In DNA form, the CDR3 reads TGCAGCGTCCTAACGGGAGGGCCTATCGAGCAGTACTTC. Translation: CSVLTGGPIEQYF.

This CDR3 is CASSTAGGLYNEQFF. The DNA of the CDR3 is TGTGCCAGCAGTACAGCGGGAGGCCTTTACAATGAGCAGTTCTTC. J is TRBJ2-1 and V is TRBV6-2 or TRBV6-3; 9 nucleotides match TRBD2. The V gene's germline CDR1 is MNHEY and CDR2 SVGEGT. The trim removed 5 bases at V and 4 bases at J, leaving 6 bases unmatched. This CDR3 spans 15 amino acids.

CDR3 in DNA: TGTGCCAGCAGCTTAATTCCCGGGACTAGCGGAGATCCTGGGGAGCTGTTTTTT. This codes for CASSLIPGTSGDPGELFF. This chain links TRBV7-3 with TRBJ2-2; 11 nucleotides agree with TRBD2. Germline CDR1 and CDR2: SGHTA and FQGTGA. The CDR3 contains 18 residues. V gave up 1 base and J gave up 8 bases; unmatched junction bases: 12.

The genes are TRBV19 and TRBJ2-1; 7 bases map to TRBD2. Germline lookup yields CDR1 LNHDA and CDR2 SQIVND (reference sequence). The V gene end was trimmed by 3 bases and the J gene end by 6 bases; junction bases not matched to a gene: 5. This CDR3 has 14 amino acids. Here the CDR3 reads CASSIQTSTNEQFF. The CDR3 nucleotides are TGTGCCAGTAGTATCCAGACTAGCACCAATGAGCAGTTCTTC.

V gene TRBV10-3 combines with J gene TRBJ2-7; TRBD1 matches 11 bases. Trimming cost V 2 bases and J 2 bases; bases outside gene matches: 2. The CDR3 sequence is 15 residues long. Germline V gene sequence: CDR1 ENHRY, CDR2 SYGVKD. This CDR3 reads CAISEGTGGPYEQYF. The CDR3 bases are TGTGCCATCAGTGAGGGGACAGGGGGTCCCTACGAGCAGTACTTC.

The chain combines TRBV9 with TRBJ2-7; 11 bases agree with TRBD2. Trimming removed 4 bases from V and 2 bases from J; junction bases left unmatched: 5. Germline CDR1 is SGDLS and CDR2 is YYNGEE. The CDR3 spans 15 residues. This CDR3 is CASSPGLADTYEQYF. The CDR3 DNA follows: TGTGCCAGCAGCCCGGGACTAGCGGATACCTACGAGCAGTACTTC.

V usage is TRBV11-1 and J usage is TRBJ2-3; possibly TRBD2 for D (6 bases). Germline CDR1 reads SGHAT; CDR2 reads FQDESV (reference sequence). The CDR3 extends over 16 amino acids. V shed 3 bases and J shed 1 base, with 14 bases lying between them. This CDR3 reads CASSLRTPGGTDTQYF. The CDR3 nucleotides are TGTGCCAGCAGCTTGAGGACTCCGGGAGGCACAGATACGCAGTATTTT.

This clone was recorded a few times. Other DNA variants within this sample encode the same CDR3. This rearrangement joins TRBV29-1 to TRBJ2-3; 10 bases match TRBD1. Trimming at V came to 3 bases and at J to 2 bases, leaving 2 bases not matched to a gene. Germline CDR1 is SQVTM and CDR2 is ANQGSEA. CDR3 length equals 14 residues. The CDR3 coding sequence is TGCAGCGTTGAGGGACAGGGGCTCACAGATACGCAGTATTTT. It specifies CSVEGQGLTDTQYF.

The chain carries TRBV6-5 and TRBJ1-6, with a possible D match to TRBD1 (5 bases). Trimming pared 7 bases from V and 12 bases from J, leaving 13 bases between. The CDR3 has 12 residues. Germline CDR1 MNHEY, CDR2 SVGAGI. CDR3 in DNA: TGTGCCAGCACCAGGCGGGGGGAACCCCTCCACTTT. Translating it yields CASTRRGEPLHF.

The chain is built from TRBV28 and TRBJ1-2, with no clear D. Germline CDR1 MDHEN, CDR2 SYDVKM. Trimming cost V 2 bases and J 3 bases, with 7 bases left between them. This CDR3 spans 13 amino acids. The CDR3 DNA is TGTGCCAGCAGTTTAGGCGGGTACTATGGCTACACCTTC. It specifies CASSLGGYYGYTF.

The V call is TRBV6-5, the J call TRBJ2-1; 8 nucleotides line up with TRBD1. The CDR3 contains 15 residues. Germline V gene sequence: CDR1 MNHEY, CDR2 SVGAGI. Germline trimming cut 8 bases from V and 8 bases from J; bases unmatched to any gene: 14. The CDR3 sequence: CASGNGQGRGDEQFF. CDR3 in DNA: TGTGCCAGCGGGAACGGACAGGGAAGAGGCGATGAGCAGTTCTTC.

The J gene is TRBJ2-7, the V gene TRBV5-5; 15 bases match TRBD2. The CDR3 consists of 16 residues. V gave up 4 bases and J gave up 2 bases; unmatched junction bases: 4. CDR1 and CDR2 from the germline V gene are SGHKS and YYEKEE (reference sequence). This CDR3 is CASSIGTSGRTYEQYF. CDR3 nucleotides: TGTGCCAGCAGCATAGGGACTAGCGGGAGGACCTACGAGCAGTACTTC. The complete variable domain, with remaining parts taken from reference TRBV5-5 and TRBJ2-7, reads DAGVTQSPTHLIKTRGQQVTLRCSPISGHKSVSWYQQVLGQGPQFIFQYYEKEERGRGNFPDRFSARQFPNYSSELNVNALLLGDSALYLCASSIGTSGRTYEQYFGPGTRLTVT.

This clone has just a few counts. The chain joins TRBV9 to TRBJ2-1; TRBD2 matches 7 bases. The CDR3 sequence is 13 residues long. Trimming cost V 5 bases and J 7 bases; bases outside gene matches: 6. Germline V lookup: CDR1 SGDLS, CDR2 YYNGEE. The CDR3 reads CASSRDYWNEQFF. CDR3 DNA sequence: TGTGCCAGCAGTCGGGACTATTGGAATGAGCAGTTCTTC.

This chain joins TRBV7-9 and TRBJ1-3; 8 nucleotides match TRBD1. The germline CDR1 and CDR2 sequences are SEHNR and FQNEAQ (reference sequence). The J segment lost 0 bases and the V segment lost 5 bases, leaving 3 bases of the junction unmatched. CDR3 length: 15 amino acids. In nucleotides, the CDR3 is TGTGCCAGCAGCGGGGACAGGCCCTCTGGAAACACCATATATTTT. Encoded protein: CASSGDRPSGNTIYF.

The chain is built from TRBV19 and TRBJ1-1; D ambiguous. V was trimmed by 3 bases and J by 5 bases, leaving 13 bases between them. The CDR3 contains 14 residues. The V gene's germline CDR1 is LNHDA and CDR2 SQIVND (reference sequence). The CDR3 sequence: CASSITARGTEAFF. The CDR3 DNA is TGTGCCAGTAGTATTACAGCCCGGGGAACTGAAGCTTTCTTT.

This chain links TRBV6-5 with TRBJ2-7; 7 positions agree with TRBD2. CDR1 and CDR2 (germline): MNHEY, SVGAGI. The CDR3 is made up of 16 amino acids. The V and J ends lost 4 bases and 2 bases, in that order; junction bases with no gene match: 11. The CDR3: CASSSLGAGITYEQYF. The DNA of the CDR3 is TGTGCCAGCAGTTCCCTGGGAGCGGGAATTACCTACGAGCAGTACTTC.

The J gene is TRBJ2-7, the V gene TRBV7-9, with 16 bases identical to TRBD2. Germline loops: CDR1 SEHNR, CDR2 FQNEAQ (reference sequence). The CDR3 runs 15 residues. V shed 5 bases and J 9 bases; nucleotides not matched to a gene: 7. DNA for the CDR3: TGTGCCAGCAGCCCGGGGACTAGCGGGAGGGCCACGCAGTACTTC. Residues: CASSPGTSGRATQYF.